One sample yielded the 28 T cell receptor beta chains listed below, sequenced in a study of cytomegalovirus exposure and HLA in healthy donors. Amplification used 60 Vbeta primers and 13 Jbeta primers. Using immunoSEQ multiplex PCR, the repertoire was profiled, and TCRdb retains in-frame clones only, with some absent. The table lists 85,000 to 100,000 clones, about four fifths of them singletons, with about 4% in the top ten. The sequenced sample consisted of PBMCs. These receptors originate from a woman aged 40-49 years in good health and CMV-seronegative.

Here the CDR3 reads CSAGGETEAFF. CDR3 nucleotides: TGCAGCGCCGGCGGGGAGACTGAAGCTTTCTTT. The chain combines TRBV29-1 with TRBJ1-1; no firm D call. CDR3 length: 11 amino acids. Germline assignment: CDR1 SQVTM and CDR2 ANQGSEA. V lost 7 bases and J lost 5, with 11 bases in between.

The chain recombines TRBV30 with TRBJ1-5; 7 bases align to TRBD1. CDR1 is GTSNPN, CDR2 SVGIG, per germline (reference sequence). The CDR3 contains 13 residues. V dropped 3 bases and J dropped 4; count of bases not matched to a gene: 3. The CDR3 reads CAWRTGPNQPQHF. The CDR3 DNA reads TGTGCCTGGAGGACAGGGCCAAATCAGCCCCAGCATTTT.

The V and J genes are TRBV7-9 and TRBJ1-2; a possible D gene is TRBD1 (5 bases). V gave up 4 bases and J gave up 6 bases, with 12 bases separating them. This CDR3 spans 13 amino acids. Germline CDR1 reads SEHNR; CDR2 reads FQNEAQ (reference sequence). CDR3 in amino acids: CASSWGVPHGYTF. The CDR3 nucleotides are TGTGCCAGCAGCTGGGGGGTTCCCCATGGCTACACCTTC.

This clone was seen only a few times. The chain has TRBV6-5 and TRBJ1-4; 9 positions agree with TRBD1. The CDR3 contains 15 residues. Germline-derived CDR1 and CDR2 are MNHEY and SVGAGI. V dropped 7 bases and J dropped 5; count of bases not matched to a gene: 8. The CDR3 nucleotides read TGTGCCAGCACCCGGTCAACAGGGGGCAATGAAAAACTGTTTTTT. Encoded protein: CASTRSTGGNEKLFF.

The chain has TRBV5-4 and TRBJ2-1, with 12 bases that match TRBD2. This CDR3 has 18 residues. The trim removed 5 bases at V and 0 bases at J, leaving 9 bases unmatched. Germline values: CDR1 SGHNT, CDR2 YYREEE (reference sequence). CDR3 in amino acids: CASSRTSGGTSSYNEQFF. DNA of the CDR3: TGTGCCAGCAGTCGAACTAGCGGGGGGACAAGCTCCTACAATGAGCAGTTCTTC.

The chain is built from TRBV6-5 and TRBJ1-6, with 9 nucleotides matching TRBD1. Trimming took 0 bases from V and 10 from J; bases not matched to a gene: 7. Germline V gives CDR1 MNHEY, CDR2 SVGAGI. The CDR3 runs to 16 residues. The CDR3 bases are TGTGCCAGCAGTTACTCGTTGGGACAGGGAACCTCACCCCTCCACTTT. Translating it yields CASSYSLGQGTSPLHF.

The V and J genes are TRBV7-2 and TRBJ1-5, with D possibly matching TRBD1 (5 bases). There are 15 residues in the CDR3. Looked up from germline, CDR1 is SGHTA and CDR2 is FQGNSA. V lost 3 bases and J lost 0, with 9 bases in between. CDR3 bases: TGTGCCAGCAGCTTCAAGGGGAATAGCAATCAGCCCCAGCATTTT. It translates to CASSFKGNSNQPQHF.

Note on this clone: Other nucleotide sequences from this sample produce the same CDR3. V usage is TRBV5-4 and J usage is TRBJ1-1, with a possible D match to TRBD1 (5 bases). CDR1 SGHNT and CDR2 YYREEE come from the germline V gene (reference sequence). The CDR3 sequence is 14 residues long. Trimming shortened V by 0 bases and J by 2 bases, and 8 bases separated the two germline ends. CDR3 sequence reads: CASSLGQRNTEAFF. The DNA for the CDR3 is TGTGCCAGCAGCTTGGGACAGAGAAACACTGAAGCTTTCTTT.

This clone was seen once. This rearrangement joins TRBV27 to TRBJ2-1, with TRBD1 matching 9 bases. The CDR3 sequence is 14 residues long. Trimming cost V 5 bases and J 9 bases; bases outside gene matches: 8. Per germline, CDR1 MNHEY and CDR2 SMNVEV (reference sequence). CDR3 DNA sequence: TGTGCCAGCAGTCTTCGACAGGGGGACAGTGAGCAGTTCTTC. It encodes CASSLRQGDSEQFF.

J is TRBJ1-6 and V is TRBV5-6, with a tentative D call TRBD1 (5 bases). Germline values: CDR1 SGHDT, CDR2 YYEEEE. Trimming shortened V by 0 bases and J by 6 bases, and 10 bases separated the two germline ends. The CDR3 runs to 15 residues. CDR3: CASSLVRAPNSPLHF. The CDR3, as DNA: TGTGCCAGCAGCTTGGTCAGGGCCCCTAATTCACCCCTCCACTTT.

The chain links TRBV25-1 to TRBJ2-3; no definite D call. CDR1 MGHDK and CDR2 SYGVNS come from the germline V gene. The CDR3 spans 12 residues. Deletions cut 6 bases from V and 2 bases from J, with 6 bases between. The CDR3 protein is CASSEYTDTQYF. The CDR3 DNA reads as TGTGCCAGCAGCGAGTACACAGATACGCAGTATTTT.

The chain uses TRBV5-6 and TRBJ2-7; the D is unclear. This CDR3 is built from 16 residues. Trimming pared 1 base from V and 3 bases from J, leaving 17 bases between. The V gene's germline CDR1 is SGHDT and CDR2 YYEEEE. CDR3 region: CASSLSVGSDFYEQYF. CDR3 DNA: TGTGCCAGCAGCTTGTCTGTAGGCAGCGACTTCTACGAGCAGTACTTC.

The chain joins TRBV5-4 to TRBJ2-5; 9 nucleotides line up with TRBD2. CDR1 is SGHNT, CDR2 YYREEE, per germline (reference sequence). V shed 3 bases, J shed 2 bases, and the junction held 5 bases outside the gene matches. The CDR3 covers 15 residues. The CDR3 DNA sequence: TGTGCCAGCAGCTCTCCTAGCGGGGCGCAAGAGACCCAGTACTTC. This codes for CASSSPSGAQETQYF.

The chain recombines TRBV7-2 with TRBJ2-1, with 10 bases lining up with TRBD2. V shed 8 bases and J 4 bases; nucleotides not matched to a gene: 11. The CDR3 is 16 amino acids. CDR1 SGHTA and CDR2 FQGNSA come from the germline V gene. The CDR3 sequence is CASLPVSGGAYNEQFF. CDR3 sequence (DNA): TGTGCCAGCCTGCCGGTCAGCGGGGGGGCTTACAATGAGCAGTTCTTC.

V is TRBV19 and J is TRBJ2-3, with 14 bases aligning to TRBD2. CDR1 and CDR2 (germline): LNHDA, SQIVND (reference sequence). V lost 6 bases to trimming and J lost 4 bases; unmatched junction nucleotides: 6. The CDR3 covers 16 residues. The CDR3 region has the DNA TGTGCCAGTAGCAGACTAGCGGGGGGGTTGGCAGATACGCAGTATTTT. It translates to CASSRLAGGLADTQYF.

The chain combines TRBV6-1 with TRBJ2-7, with 7 bases aligning to TRBD1. This CDR3 is 14 amino acids long. Germline CDR1 MNHNS, CDR2 SASEGT. V lost 9 bases to trimming and J lost 6 bases; unmatched junction nucleotides: 14. CDR3 region: CASAGTAPPFEQYF. Here the CDR3 DNA reads TGTGCCAGTGCCGGGACAGCACCACCCTTCGAGCAGTACTTC.

This chain connects TRBV5-4 to TRBJ1-3; perhaps TRBD1 as D (6 bases). In germline, CDR1 is SGHNT, CDR2 YYREEE (reference sequence). The V and J ends lost 4 bases and 2 bases respectively, with 16 bases between them. This CDR3 region has 16 residues. CDR3 bases: TGTGCCAGCAGCAATTACAGGGAGCACCCTGGAAACACCATATATTTT. The encoded protein is CASSNYREHPGNTIYF.

The chain employs TRBV7-3 and TRBJ2-7, with TRBD2 as a possible D gene (6 bases). Germline lookup yields CDR1 SGHTA and CDR2 FQGTGA. Between the trimmed V and J ends, which lost 5 bases and 7 bases, there was a span of 15 bases. The CDR3 is 13 amino acids. The CDR3 nucleotides read TGTGCCAGCAGCACCCAAGAGGCGGGAGAGCAGTACTTC. Protein product: CASSTQEAGEQYF.

Worth noting for this clone: Mismatch with germline at one junction end may stem from a read error. The chain carries TRBV7-7 and TRBJ2-5; weak D call: TRBD2 (6 bases). The CDR3 is 13 residues long. Per germline, CDR1 SSHAT and CDR2 FNYEAQ (reference sequence). The CDR3 is CASSWDWQETQYF. The CDR3 bases are TGTGCTAGCAGCTGGGACTGGCAAGAGACCCAGTACTTC.

This sequence joins TRBV27 and TRBJ1-1, with D unresolved. Germline V lookup: CDR1 MNHEY, CDR2 SMNVEV (reference sequence). This CDR3 region has 13 residues. V lost 3 bases, J lost 4 bases, and 9 bases lay in between. This chain's CDR3 is CASSLRGSTEAFF. Written as DNA, the CDR3 is TGTGCCAGCAGTTTGCGGGGTAGCACTGAAGCTTTCTTT.

The chain carries TRBV29-1 and TRBJ2-3, with 7 bases matching TRBD1. The germline CDR1 and CDR2 sequences are SQVTM and ANQGSEA. The V segment lost 3 bases and the J segment 1 base; nucleotides outside the gene matches: 4. CDR3 length: 14 residues. The CDR3 sequence is CSVDGQGGTDTQYF. The CDR3 coding sequence is TGCAGCGTTGATGGGCAGGGGGGCACAGATACGCAGTATTTT.

V is TRBV5-1 and J is TRBJ1-1; D call uncertain. Germline V CDR1 and CDR2: SGHRS, YFSETQ. The CDR3 has 16 residues. With 5 bases removed from V and 2 bases from J, the gap between germline ends came to 19 bases. The CDR3 region is CASRKAATDYNTEAFF. The DNA for the CDR3 is TGCGCCAGCAGAAAAGCCGCGACGGACTATAACACTGAAGCTTTCTTT.

The CDR3 spells CASRRDREEKLFF. In DNA, the CDR3 is TGTGCCAGCAGAAGGGACAGGGAGGAAAAACTGTTTTTT. V gene TRBV2 combines with J gene TRBJ1-4; 9 bases agree with TRBD1. CDR1 is SNHLY and CDR2 is FYNNEI in the germline V gene. V shed 6 bases and J 8 bases; nucleotides not matched to a gene: 4. This CDR3 region has 13 residues.

The chain carries TRBV6-5 and TRBJ2-7; a weak D match, TRBD1 (6 bases). This CDR3 is built from 15 residues. With 2 bases removed from V and 1 base from J, the gap between germline ends came to 12 bases. Germline lookup yields CDR1 MNHEY and CDR2 SVGAGI. CDR3 in DNA: TGTGCCAGCAGTTACAATCCGGACAGTTCCTACGAGCAGTACTTC. It specifies CASSYNPDSSYEQYF.

The CDR3 is CASSVRHNGETQYF. The CDR3, as DNA: TGTGCCAGCAGTGTTCGTCACAACGGGGAGACCCAGTACTTC. V gene TRBV2 combines with J gene TRBJ2-5, with unresolved D. CDR3 length: 14 amino acids. The germline V and J ends were trimmed by 4 bases and 5 bases, with 14 bases remaining between them. CDR1 and CDR2 (germline): SNHLY, FYNNEI.

The V call is TRBV10-3, the J call TRBJ1-1, with TRBD1 as a possible D gene (6 bases). Germline V gene sequence: CDR1 ENHRY, CDR2 SYGVKD. The length of the CDR3 is 14 residues. The V and J ends lost 2 bases and 6 bases respectively, with 13 bases between them. The CDR3 DNA sequence: TGTGCCATCAGTGAGAGGGGGGGCCGGGCTGAAGCTTTCTTT. Its protein is CAISERGGRAEAFF.

With regard to this clone: The junction differs from germline at one of its ends, possibly a read error. This chain joins TRBV15 and TRBJ1-2, with 10 bases aligning to TRBD1. Germline values: CDR1 LNHNV, CDR2 YYDKDF (reference sequence). CDR3 length: 15 residues. CDR3 residues: CATSRDIGTGEGYPF. Written as DNA, the CDR3 is TGTGCCACCAGCAGAGATATCGGGACAGGGGAAGGCTACCCCTTC.

This clone was seen a few times. The chain has TRBV5-4 and TRBJ2-7; D gene unclear. The V gene lost 3 bases and the J gene lost 2 bases, with 12 bases spanning the gap. Germline V CDR1 and CDR2: SGHNT, YYREEE (reference sequence). The length of the CDR3 is 14 residues. Here the CDR3 DNA reads TGTGCCAGCAGCTCCGCAGGCTTAACCTACGAGCAGTACTTC. Translated, it gives CASSSAGLTYEQYF.